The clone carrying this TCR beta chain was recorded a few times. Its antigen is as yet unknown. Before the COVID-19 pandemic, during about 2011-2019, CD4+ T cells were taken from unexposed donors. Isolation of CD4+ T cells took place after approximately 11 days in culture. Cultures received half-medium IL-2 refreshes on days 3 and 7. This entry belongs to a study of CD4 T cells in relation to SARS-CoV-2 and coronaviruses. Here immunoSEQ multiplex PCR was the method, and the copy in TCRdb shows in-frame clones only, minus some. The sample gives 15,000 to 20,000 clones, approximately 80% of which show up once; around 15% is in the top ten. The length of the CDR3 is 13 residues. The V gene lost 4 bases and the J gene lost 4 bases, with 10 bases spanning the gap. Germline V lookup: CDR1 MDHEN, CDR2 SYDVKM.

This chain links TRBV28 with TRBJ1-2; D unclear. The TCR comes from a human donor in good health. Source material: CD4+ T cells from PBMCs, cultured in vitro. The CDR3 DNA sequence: TGTGCCAGCAGTTCAAAGGGAAGCTATGGCTACACCTTC. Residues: CASSSKGSYGYTF.